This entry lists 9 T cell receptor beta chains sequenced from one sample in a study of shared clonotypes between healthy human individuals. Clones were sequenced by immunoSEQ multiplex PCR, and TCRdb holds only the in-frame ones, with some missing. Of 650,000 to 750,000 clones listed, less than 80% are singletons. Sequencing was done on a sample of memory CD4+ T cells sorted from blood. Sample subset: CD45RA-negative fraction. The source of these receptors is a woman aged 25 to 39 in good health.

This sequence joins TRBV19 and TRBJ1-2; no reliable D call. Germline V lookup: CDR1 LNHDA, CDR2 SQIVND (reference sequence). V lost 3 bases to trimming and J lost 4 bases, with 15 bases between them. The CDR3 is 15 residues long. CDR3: CASSMAAGLSYGYTF. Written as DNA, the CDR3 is TGTGCCAGTAGTATGGCGGCAGGACTATCCTATGGCTACACCTTC.

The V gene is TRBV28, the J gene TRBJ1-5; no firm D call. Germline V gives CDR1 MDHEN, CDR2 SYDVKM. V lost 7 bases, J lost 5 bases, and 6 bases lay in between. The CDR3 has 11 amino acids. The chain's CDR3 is CASTTDQPQHF. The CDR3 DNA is TGTGCCAGCACTACAGATCAGCCCCAGCATTTT.

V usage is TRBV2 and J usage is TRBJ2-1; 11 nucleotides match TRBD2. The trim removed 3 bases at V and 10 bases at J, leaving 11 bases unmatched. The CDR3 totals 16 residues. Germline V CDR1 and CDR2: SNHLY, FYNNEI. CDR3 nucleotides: TGTGCCAGCAGTGATCCCGGACTAGCGGGTCCAATCGAGCAGTTCTTC. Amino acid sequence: CASSDPGLAGPIEQFF.

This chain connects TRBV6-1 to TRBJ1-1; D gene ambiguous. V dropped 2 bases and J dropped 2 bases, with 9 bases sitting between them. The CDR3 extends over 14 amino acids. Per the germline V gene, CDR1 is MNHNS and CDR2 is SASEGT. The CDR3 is CASSESLSNTEAFF. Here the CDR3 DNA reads TGTGCCAGCAGTGAATCCCTGTCCAACACTGAAGCTTTCTTT.

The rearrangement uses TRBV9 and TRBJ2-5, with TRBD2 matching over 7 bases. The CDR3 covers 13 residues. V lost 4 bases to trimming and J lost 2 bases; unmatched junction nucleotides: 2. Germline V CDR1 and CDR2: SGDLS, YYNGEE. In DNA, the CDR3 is TGTGCCAGCAGCATTAGCGGGCAAGAGACCCAGTACTTC. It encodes CASSISGQETQYF. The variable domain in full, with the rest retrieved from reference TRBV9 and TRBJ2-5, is DSGVTQTPKHLITATGQRVTLRCSPRSGDLSVYWYQQSLDQGLQFLIQYYNGEERAKGNILERFSAQQFPDLHSELNLSSLELGDSALYFCASSISGQETQYFGPGTRLLVL.

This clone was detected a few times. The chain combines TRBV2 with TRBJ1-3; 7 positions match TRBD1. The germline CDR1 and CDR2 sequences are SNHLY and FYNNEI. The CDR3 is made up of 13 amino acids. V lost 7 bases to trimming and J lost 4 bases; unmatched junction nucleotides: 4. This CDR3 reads CASKGDSGNTIYF. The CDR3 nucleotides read TGTGCCAGCAAGGGGGACAGCGGAAACACCATATATTTT. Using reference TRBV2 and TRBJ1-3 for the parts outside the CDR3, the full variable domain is EPEVTQTPSHQVTQMGQEVILRCVPISNHLYFYWYRQILGQKVEFLVSFYNNEISEKSEIFDDQFSVERPDGSNFTLKIRSTKLEDSAMYFCASKGDSGNTIYFGEGSWLTVV.

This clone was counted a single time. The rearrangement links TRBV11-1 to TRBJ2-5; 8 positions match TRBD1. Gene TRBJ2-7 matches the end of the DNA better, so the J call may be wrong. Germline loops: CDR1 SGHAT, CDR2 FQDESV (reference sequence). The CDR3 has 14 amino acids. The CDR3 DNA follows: TGTGCCAGCAGGAGCGGACAGGGCCGGTACGAGCAGTACTTC. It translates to CASRSGQGRYEQYF.

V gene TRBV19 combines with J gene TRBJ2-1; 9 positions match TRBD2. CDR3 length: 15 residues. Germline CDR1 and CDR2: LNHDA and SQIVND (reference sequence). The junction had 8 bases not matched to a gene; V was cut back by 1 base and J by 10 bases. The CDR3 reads CASSIVFGTSREQFF. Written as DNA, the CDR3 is TGTGCCAGTAGTATAGTTTTCGGGACTAGCCGCGAGCAGTTCTTC.

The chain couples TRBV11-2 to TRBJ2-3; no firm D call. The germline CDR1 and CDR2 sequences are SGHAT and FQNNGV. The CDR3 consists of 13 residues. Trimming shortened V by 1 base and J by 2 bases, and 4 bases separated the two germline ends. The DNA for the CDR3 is TGTGCCAGCAGCTTAGTCCCCACAGATACGCAGTATTTT. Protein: CASSLVPTDTQYF.